The present entry profiles one T cell receptor (beta chain) with its context. The antigen is undetermined. These data come from a study of shared clonotypes between healthy human individuals. The CDR3 has 14 amino acids. CDR1 and CDR2 (germline): ENHRY, SYGVKD. With 3 bases removed from V and 3 bases from J, the gap between germline ends came to 12 bases. Donors were Caucasian adults residing in Nashville, Tennessee, USA. Findings of the study overall: As a rule, naive subsets had a larger estimated richness than memory subsets.

The assay was immunoSEQ multiplex PCR, and TCRdb's table has in-frame clones only and misses some. The sample yields about 2.3 million clones, about 92% seen once. The sequence was obtained from a man younger than 35 in good health. Some clones in this sample may be carry-over from other donors' samples. The V and J genes are TRBV10-3 and TRBJ2-7, with a weak D call TRBD1 (5 bases). Material: naive CD4+ T cells from PBMCs. Indicated subset: CD45RA+ positively selected. The DNA of the CDR3 is TGTGCCATCAGTGAAGGGTTGCAGGGCTACGAGCAGTACTTC. Encoded protein: CAISEGLQGYEQYF.